Shown below are 30 T cell receptor beta chains from a single sample sequenced in a study of molecular identifiers for immune sequencing clone quantification. TCRdb reanalysed the PCR reads using MiXCR and keeps one entry per CDR3 protein. The table lists over 550,000 distinct CDR3 sequences, approximately 24% of them singletons. The sequenced material came from naive CD8+ T cells from blood, with Jurkat cell RNA spiked in. Subset indicated: FACS-sorted CD8+CD4-CCR7+CD45RA+ naive T cells. The receptor source for this set is a human donor in good health. Some libraries in this study had Jurkat cell RNA spiked in.

This chain's CDR3 is CAITRGQGDYEQYF. CDR3 sequence (DNA): TGTGCCATCACCCGAGGACAGGGGGACTACGAGCAGTACTTC. V usage is TRBV10-3 and J usage is TRBJ2-7, with 10 nucleotides matching TRBD1. The CDR3 is made up of 14 amino acids. Losses at the gene ends were 7 bases for V and 3 bases for J; bases not matched to a gene: 6. CDR1 is ENHRY and CDR2 is SYGVKD in the germline V gene.

This clonotype was seen ten or more times. This chain connects TRBV24-1 to TRBJ2-5; D is ambiguous. Germline-derived CDR1 and CDR2 are KGHDR and SFDVKD. V lost 2 bases to trimming and J lost 5 bases, with 11 bases between them. CDR3 size: 14 residues. DNA for the CDR3: TGTGCCACCAGTGATTCGAAAGGGCCGGAGACCCAGTACTTC. Amino acid sequence: CATSDSKGPETQYF.

This clonotype occurred many times. The J gene is TRBJ2-1, the V gene TRBV2; D not certain. Trimming took off 2 bases at V and 9 bases at J, with 11 bases between the two ends. Germline values: CDR1 SNHLY, CDR2 FYNNEI. The length of the CDR3 is 13 residues. The CDR3 spells CASSEPLIGEQFF. CDR3 nucleotides: TGTGCCAGCAGTGAACCTCTGATCGGTGAGCAGTTCTTC.

This chain links TRBV20-1 with TRBJ1-2; D gene unclear. There are 11 residues in the CDR3. Between the trimmed V and J ends, which lost 6 bases and 6 bases, there was a span of 11 bases. Germline V gene sequence: CDR1 DFQATT, CDR2 SNEGSKA (reference sequence). CDR3 sequence (DNA): TGCAGTGCCCGTTTCGTGCATGGCTACACCTTC. Its protein is CSARFVHGYTF.

The sample holds many counts of this clonotype. This rearrangement joins TRBV7-9 to TRBJ1-4; a weak D match, TRBD1 (5 bases). Per germline, CDR1 SEHNR and CDR2 FQNEAQ (reference sequence). The V end lost 5 bases, the J end lost 7 bases, and 14 bases lay between the germline ends. The CDR3 loop spans 14 amino acids. The CDR3, as DNA: TGTGCCAGCAGCCCTCCCCGGGGGGTTGAAAAACTGTTTTTT. Amino acids: CASSPPRGVEKLFF. The full variable domain, rest sourced from reference TRBV7-9 and TRBJ1-4, is DTGVSQNPRHKITKRGQNVTFRCDPISEHNRLYWYRQTLGQGPEFLTYFQNEAQLEKSRLLSDRFSAERPKGSFSTLEIQRTEQGDSAMYLCASSPPRGVEKLFFGSGTQLSVL.

The rearrangement joins TRBV27 to TRBJ1-1; D remains ambiguous. The CDR3 length is 14 residues. The V end was cut by 1 base, the J end by 2 bases, with 8 bases between. Germline CDR1 is MNHEY and CDR2 is SMNVEV (reference sequence). CDR3 DNA sequence: TGTGCCAGCAGTTTATATTGGGGAAACACTGAAGCTTTCTTT. Translation: CASSLYWGNTEAFF.

This clonotype came up many times. V and J are TRBV5-6 and TRBJ1-1; D unclear. The V end lost 0 bases, the J end lost 2 bases, and 8 bases lay between the germline ends. This CDR3 region has 14 residues. Germline V gene lookup returns CDR1 SGHDT and CDR2 YYEEEE. The CDR3 here is CASSLGGQNTEAFF. CDR3 bases: TGTGCCAGCAGCTTGGGCGGTCAAAACACTGAAGCTTTCTTT.

In the case of this clonotype: A single base separates this from a much larger clone, so it may be a read error. The chain uses TRBV6-1 and TRBJ1-1; D is undetermined. The CDR3 covers 13 residues. Germline V gene data show CDR1 as MNHNS and CDR2 as SASEGT. The CDR3 region has the DNA TGTGCCAGCACCCCGGGAAGCCATGGTGAAGCTTACTTT. It translates to CASTPGSHGEAYF.

This clonotype was counted at least ten times. The rearrangement uses TRBV7-9 and TRBJ1-1; D not certain. V lost 1 base and J 1 base, leaving 19 bases between the germline ends. Germline-derived CDR1 and CDR2 are SEHNR and FQNEAQ (reference sequence). CDR3 size: 18 residues. The CDR3 spells CASSLGADAGVRNTEAFF. The CDR3 DNA is TGTGCCAGCAGCTTAGGTGCAGATGCGGGAGTTCGGAACACTGAAGCTTTCTTT. The full variable domain, completed using reference TRBV7-9 and TRBJ1-1, is DTGVSQNPRHKITKRGQNVTFRCDPISEHNRLYWYRQTLGQGPEFLTYFQNEAQLEKSRLLSDRFSAERPKGSFSTLEIQRTEQGDSAMYLCASSLGADAGVRNTEAFFGQGTRLTVV.

This clonotype was counted many times. J is TRBJ1-2 and V is TRBV9; D is ambiguous. Germline loops: CDR1 SGDLS, CDR2 YYNGEE. Trimming pared 6 bases from V and 4 bases from J, leaving 13 bases between. The CDR3 extends over 13 amino acids. CDR3 amino acids: CASISRQSYGYTF. The CDR3 DNA is TGTGCCAGCATCTCCAGGCAGAGCTATGGCTACACCTTC.

Worth noting for this clonotype: A much larger clone lies a single base off, so this may be a read error. The V call is TRBV12-5, the J call TRBJ1-2; 11 positions agree with TRBD1. The CDR3 has 15 amino acids. Germline V gene sequence: CDR1 LGHNT, CDR2 FRNRAP. J was trimmed by 8 bases and V by 3 bases; bases with no gene match: 8. The CDR3 sequence is CASGFGQGAQSGYTF. The CDR3 DNA sequence: TGTGCTAGTGGTTTCGGACAGGGGGCGCAAAGCGGCTACACCTTC.

In this sample, this clonotype turned up many times. J is TRBJ2-3 and V is TRBV4-1, with 9 bases identical to TRBD2. CDR3 length equals 15 residues. J lost 6 bases, V lost 11 bases, and 15 bases had no gene match. Per the germline V gene, CDR1 is MGHRA and CDR2 is YSYEKL. The CDR3 reads CACRAGTSPLDTQYF. CDR3 sequence (DNA): TGCGCCTGCCGCGCGGGGACTAGCCCCCTGGATACGCAGTATTTT.

In this sample, this clonotype turned up many times. The chain has TRBV6-5 and TRBJ2-1, with D possibly TRBD2 on 5 matching bases. The CDR3 contains 14 residues. In germline, CDR1 is MNHEY, CDR2 SVGAGI. V was cut by 5 bases and J by 5 bases, with 13 bases left in between. CDR3 coding DNA: TGTGCCAGCAGTCAATTGGGAGCCGACAATGAGCAGTTCTTC. Its translation: CASSQLGADNEQFF.

On this clonotype itself: At one boundary the junction diverges from the germline segment, which might be a read error. The chain recombines TRBV5-6 with TRBJ1-4, with TRBD1 matching 7 bases. The length of the CDR3 is 17 residues. Per germline, CDR1 SGHDT and CDR2 YYEEEE. CDR3 nucleotides: TGTGCCAGCAGATTCGCACAGGGGAGCGTAGCTAATGAAAACCTGTTTTTT. Translated: CASRFAQGSVANENLFF.

This clonotype was detected only a few times. The chain carries TRBV7-6 and TRBJ2-3, with D perhaps matching TRBD2 (7 bases). The germline V and J ends were trimmed by 1 base and 0 bases, with 20 bases remaining between them. The germline gives CDR1 SGHVS, CDR2 FNYEAQ. The CDR3 consists of 19 residues. CDR3 coding DNA: TGTGCCAGCAGCTTAGATACCCCCGGGGGGCGGGAGAGCACAGATACGCAGTATTTT. Translation gives CASSLDTPGGRESTDTQYF.

The gene calls are TRBV19 and TRBJ2-7, with D tentatively TRBD1 (5 bases). V was shortened by 3 bases and J by 5 bases, with 11 bases between the two germline ends. The CDR3 extends over 13 amino acids. Germline assignment: CDR1 LNHDA and CDR2 SQIVND (reference sequence). The CDR3 DNA reads as TGTGCCAGTAGTATCTCAGGGATGCACGAGCAGTACTTC. It yields the protein CASSISGMHEQYF.

Comments on this clonotype: At one end, the junction sequence differs from germline, possibly due to a read error. This CDR3 reads CASREGQGPVGYPF. CDR3 DNA: TGTGCCAGCAGAGAGGGACAGGGTCCTGTTGGCTACCCCTTC. The J gene is TRBJ1-2, the V gene TRBV2, with 9 positions matching TRBD1. CDR3 length: 14 amino acids. Germline CDR1 reads SNHLY; CDR2 reads FYNNEI.

Many counts were recorded for this clonotype. The V gene is TRBV9, the J gene TRBJ2-3, with D hard to call. The CDR3 sequence is 13 residues long. Germline loops: CDR1 SGDLS, CDR2 YYNGEE. The V end was cut by 4 bases, the J end by 10 bases, with 16 bases between. The CDR3 loop is CASSPDGPAPQYF. The CDR3 nucleotides are TGTGCCAGCAGCCCCGACGGGCCTGCACCGCAGTATTTT.

The rearrangement uses TRBV27 and TRBJ1-1, with D possibly TRBD1 on 6 matching bases. Germline V gene sequence: CDR1 MNHEY, CDR2 SMNVEV (reference sequence). The CDR3 runs 13 residues. Trimming stripped 2 bases from V and 6 bases from J, with 10 bases between. The CDR3 sequence: CASSLIGTSEAFF. The CDR3 DNA sequence: TGTGCCAGCAGTTTAATTGGGACATCTGAAGCTTTCTTT.

Details on this clonotype: A much larger clonotype is one base distant, so this may be a read error. The rearrangement links TRBV20-1 to TRBJ2-3; the D gene is possibly TRBD2 (5 bases). The CDR3 is made up of 14 amino acids. V shed 1 base and J shed 4 bases, with 12 bases lying between them. The germline CDR1 and CDR2 sequences are DFQATT and SNEGSKA (reference sequence). This chain's CDR3 is CSARGRDGADTQYF. The CDR3 DNA reads TGCAGTGCTAGAGGTCGGGATGGCGCAGATACGCAGTATTTT.

The chain couples TRBV10-3 to TRBJ2-1, with 8 bases aligning to TRBD1. CDR3 size: 14 residues. Trimming took 2 bases from V and 8 from J; bases not matched to a gene: 5. Germline-derived CDR1 and CDR2 are ENHRY and SYGVKD. CDR3 protein: CAISERDRYDEQFF. The CDR3, as DNA: TGTGCCATCAGTGAGAGGGACAGGTATGATGAGCAGTTCTTC.

Details on this clonotype: A much larger clone lies one base from this, so it may be a read error. This chain's CDR3 is CRAEDGLNTEAFF. The CDR3 nucleotides are TGCAGAGCAGAGGACGGTCTGAACACTGAAGCTTTCTTT. The rearrangement links TRBV20-1 to TRBJ1-1; D gene ambiguous. Per the germline V gene, CDR1 is DFQATT and CDR2 is SNEGSKA (reference sequence). CDR3 length equals 13 residues.

The J gene is TRBJ2-7, the V gene TRBV7-6, with D uncertain. This CDR3 has 15 residues. The germline gives CDR1 SGHVS, CDR2 FNYEAQ. V lost 3 bases and J lost 3, with 15 bases in between. The CDR3 here is CASSLGIAKVYEQYF. As DNA, the CDR3 is TGTGCCAGCAGCTTGGGAATAGCCAAGGTCTACGAGCAGTACTTC.

The CDR3 DNA is TGTGCCAGCGGCCTACTCAAGGGGGAGGACACTGAAGCTTTCTTT. Amino acid sequence: CASGLLKGEDTEAFF. J is TRBJ1-1 and V is TRBV7-8; D may be TRBD1 (6 bases). Deletions cut 8 bases from V and 3 bases from J, with 19 bases between. CDR3 length equals 15 residues. Germline lookup yields CDR1 SGHVS and CDR2 FQNEAQ.

As for this clonotype: Possible read error: a much larger clone is one base away. The V and J genes are TRBV7-9 and TRBJ2-1, with 7 bases aligning to TRBD2. Germline assignment: CDR1 SEHNR and CDR2 FQNEAQ (reference sequence). This CDR3 is 17 amino acids long. V shed 5 bases and J 8 bases; nucleotides not matched to a gene: 18. As DNA, the CDR3 is TGTGCCAGCAGCCCCCAAGCGGGAACCCCCGGAGTCGATGAGCAGTTCTTC. It is translated as CASSPQAGTPGVDEQFF.

This clonotype was observed a few times. The conserved phenylalanine or tryptophan normally closing the CDR3 is absent here, so this likely arose from a read error. The chain joins TRBV6-5 to TRBJ2-5; the D gene is possibly TRBD1 (5 bases). CDR1 and CDR2 (germline): MNHEY, SVGAGI. This CDR3 contains 14 residues. Trimming pared 7 bases from V and 4 bases from J, leaving 16 bases between. The CDR3 coding sequence is TGTGCCAGCAACACTGTCCGGCAGGGAGAGACCCAGTACTAC. It encodes CASNTVRQGETQYY.

This clonotype was seen many times. The chain carries TRBV19 and TRBJ1-5; D gene ambiguous. CDR1 is LNHDA, CDR2 SQIVND, per germline (reference sequence). V was clipped by 6 bases and J by 0 bases, with 9 bases between them. The CDR3 totals 14 residues. Written as DNA, the CDR3 is TGTGCCAGTAGGCCGGGTCTTAGCAATCAGCCCCAGCATTTT. This sequence encodes CASRPGLSNQPQHF.

Only a few counts were recorded for this clonotype. The chain combines TRBV19 with TRBJ2-7; perhaps TRBD2 as D (5 bases). V was pared by 10 bases and J by 2 bases, with 18 bases between. CDR3 length: 14 amino acids. Germline CDR1 reads LNHDA; CDR2 reads SQIVND (reference sequence). This CDR3 is CATTAAIGAYEQYF. CDR3 bases: TGTGCCACCACGGCCGCGATCGGGGCCTACGAGCAGTACTTC. Filled out from reference TRBV19 and TRBJ2-7, the complete variable domain reads DGGITQSPKYLFRKEGQNVTLSCEQNLNHDAMYWYRQDPGQGLRLIYYSQIVNDFQKGDIAEGYSVSREKKESFPLTVTSAQKNPTAFYLCATTAAIGAYEQYFGPGTRLTVT.

Turning to this clonotype: It may be a read error: a sequence one base away is much more abundant. The rearrangement joins TRBV5-1 to TRBJ1-1; D remains unclear. CDR3 length: 14 residues. The germline V gene encodes CDR1 SGHRS and CDR2 YFSETQ. The CDR3 here is CTSSLAAENTEAFF. For the CDR3, the DNA is TGCACCAGCAGCTTGGCGGCAGAGAACACTGAAGCTTTCTTT.

The gene calls are TRBV20-1 and TRBJ1-5; TRBD1 might be the D (6 bases). There are 16 residues in the CDR3. Per the germline V gene, CDR1 is DFQATT and CDR2 is SNEGSKA (reference sequence). Trimming shortened V by 0 bases and J by 7 bases, and 19 bases separated the two germline ends. This chain's CDR3 is CSARERGWGARQPQHF. DNA of the CDR3: TGCAGTGCTAGAGAACGAGGATGGGGGGCGCGGCAGCCCCAGCATTTT.